These 28 T cell receptor beta chains originate from one sample sequenced in a study of cytomegalovirus exposure and HLA in healthy donors. In the PCR, 60 Vbeta and 13 Jbeta primers were used. The protocol was immunoSEQ multiplex PCR, while the TCRdb copy is restricted to in-frame clones and leaves out a portion. This table holds more than 110,000 clones, about 76% found once. The sample consisted of PBMCs. The source of these receptors is a man younger than 30 in good health and CMV-seronegative.

Only one count was recorded for this clone. The V and J genes are TRBV25-1 and TRBJ2-1; D is possibly TRBD2 (5 bases). CDR1 MGHDK and CDR2 SYGVNS come from the germline V gene. The CDR3 length is 13 residues. Between the trimmed V and J ends, which lost 2 bases and 8 bases, there was a span of 10 bases. The CDR3 loop reads CASSELAHDEQFF. The CDR3 DNA reads as TGTGCCAGCAGTGAACTAGCCCACGATGAGCAGTTCTTC. Based on the CDR3 plus reference TRBV25-1 and TRBJ2-1, the full variable domain is EADIYQTPRYLVIGTGKKITLECSQTMGHDKMYWYQQDPGMELHLIHYSYGVNSTEKGDLSSESTVSRIRTEHFPLTLESARPSHTSQYLCASSELAHDEQFFGPGTRLTVL.

This clone was seen a handful of times. The genes are TRBV5-1 and TRBJ2-7, with 9 positions matching TRBD2. CDR1 and CDR2 from the germline V gene are SGHRS and YFSETQ. V shed 2 bases, J shed 2 bases, and the junction held 8 bases outside the gene matches. The CDR3 is 16 amino acids. CDR3 DNA sequence: TGCGCCAGCAGCTTATTAGCGGGGGTCCTGACCTACGAGCAGTACTTC. Translated: CASSLLAGVLTYEQYF.

The chain couples TRBV4-2 to TRBJ2-1; TRBD2 aligns across 15 bases. CDR3 size: 18 residues. Per germline, CDR1 LGHNA and CDR2 YNFKEQ. V dropped 3 bases and J dropped 5; count of bases not matched to a gene: 8. Here the CDR3 reads CASSQRPGLAGGHNEQFF. Written as DNA, the CDR3 is TGTGCCAGCAGCCAGAGACCCGGACTAGCGGGAGGGCACAATGAGCAGTTCTTC.

The V gene is TRBV5-1, the J gene TRBJ1-2; 9 bases fit TRBD1. The CDR3 length is 14 residues. CDR1 is SGHRS and CDR2 is YFSETQ in the germline V gene. The trim removed 4 bases at V and 6 bases at J, leaving 7 bases unmatched. CDR3 coding DNA: TGCGCCAGCAGCGTGGACAGGGGAACGCATGGCTACACCTTC. As protein: CASSVDRGTHGYTF.

A remark on this clone: Other DNA sequences in the same sample also yield this CDR3. This sequence joins TRBV5-1 and TRBJ1-5, with D perhaps matching TRBD1 (5 bases). Germline V CDR1 and CDR2: SGHRS, YFSETQ. This CDR3 comprises 13 residues. V was cut by 1 base and J by 5 bases, with 7 bases left in between. The CDR3, as DNA: TGCGCCAGCAGCTTGACAGGCGATCAGCCCCAGCATTTT. Translation gives CASSLTGDQPQHF.

The J gene is TRBJ2-3, the V gene TRBV18; TRBD2 matches 7 bases. Germline lookup yields CDR1 KGHSH and CDR2 LQKENI. The J segment lost 5 bases and the V segment lost 6 bases, leaving 8 bases of the junction unmatched. The CDR3 runs to 14 residues. CDR3 coding DNA: TGTGCCAGCTCCTGGGGAGGGGTCCAAGATACGCAGTATTTT. It yields the protein CASSWGGVQDTQYF.

The chain joins TRBV19 to TRBJ1-2; no reliable D call. The V gene's germline CDR1 is LNHDA and CDR2 SQIVND (reference sequence). The V end lost 1 base, the J end lost 8 bases, and 20 bases lay between the germline ends. This CDR3 spans 16 amino acids. The CDR3 loop is CASSIGFGAPGKGYTF. Here the CDR3 DNA reads TGTGCCAGTAGTATAGGATTCGGAGCCCCCGGAAAGGGCTACACCTTC.

This sequence joins TRBV5-8 and TRBJ1-4; D is undetermined. This CDR3 is built from 16 residues. Germline CDR1 SGHTS, CDR2 YDEGEE. V was pared by 0 bases and J by 4 bases, with 13 bases between. Here the CDR3 reads CASSLARRAVNEKLFF. The CDR3 DNA reads as TGTGCCAGCAGCTTGGCCAGGAGGGCCGTTAATGAAAAACTGTTTTTT.

This chain links TRBV5-6 with TRBJ1-1; 9 bases are a match to TRBD1. Per germline, CDR1 SGHDT and CDR2 YYEEEE. CDR3 length: 14 residues. V lost 3 bases to trimming and J lost 3 bases; unmatched junction nucleotides: 3. CDR3 region: CASSWGQGYTEAFF. The CDR3 DNA follows: TGTGCCAGCAGCTGGGGACAGGGTTACACTGAAGCTTTCTTT.

The chain recombines TRBV7-3 with TRBJ1-2; perhaps TRBD1 as D (5 bases). V lost 6 bases, J lost 3 bases, and 11 bases lay in between. This CDR3 comprises 13 residues. Germline CDR1 SGHTA, CDR2 FQGTGA. CDR3 nucleotides: TGTGCCAGCAGTCCTACAGGCGACTATGGCTACACCTTC. Its translation is CASSPTGDYGYTF. The full variable domain, completed using reference TRBV7-3 and TRBJ1-2, is GAGVSQTPSNKVTEKGKYVELRCDPISGHTALYWYRQSLGQGPEFLIYFQGTGAADDSGLPNDRFFAVRPEGSVSTLKIQRTERGDSAVYLCASSPTGDYGYTFGSGTRLTVV.

J is TRBJ2-7 and V is TRBV19; maybe TRBD1 (5 bases). V was pared by 7 bases and J by 6 bases, with 10 bases between. The germline V gene encodes CDR1 LNHDA and CDR2 SQIVND (reference sequence). The CDR3 sequence is 11 residues long. CDR3 DNA: TGTGCCAGTATGGAAAGGGGCGAGCAGTACTTC. It codes for CASMERGEQYF.

V and J are TRBV19 and TRBJ1-6; perhaps TRBD1 as D (5 bases). CDR1 is LNHDA, CDR2 SQIVND, per germline (reference sequence). Deletions cut 4 bases from V and 9 bases from J, with 7 bases between. The CDR3 spans 12 residues. CDR3 nucleotides: TGTGCCAGTAGTAAGACAGTTTCACCCCTCCACTTT. Translation gives CASSKTVSPLHF.

This clone was counted a few times. The chain has TRBV6-1 and TRBJ2-1; D unclear. The CDR3 is made up of 13 amino acids. Germline-derived CDR1 and CDR2 are MNHNS and SASEGT. V lost 5 bases to trimming and J lost 7 bases, with 12 bases between them. CDR3 nucleotide sequence: TGTGCCAGCAGTCAACGGAGCTTGAATGAGCAGTTCTTC. This gives the protein CASSQRSLNEQFF.

In this sample, this clone turned up once. The chain combines TRBV6-1 with TRBJ1-6; 10 bases are shared with TRBD1. The CDR3 spans 17 residues. Germline V gives CDR1 MNHNS, CDR2 SASEGT. Trimming removed 4 bases from V and 6 bases from J; junction bases left unmatched: 9. CDR3 in amino acids: CASSAPDRGRVNSPLHF. As DNA, the CDR3 is TGTGCCAGCAGTGCGCCAGACAGGGGGCGAGTTAATTCACCCCTCCACTTT.

This clone was counted only a few times. V usage is TRBV30 and J usage is TRBJ2-7, with TRBD2 identical over 10 bases. The V segment lost 0 bases and the J segment 0 bases; nucleotides outside the gene matches: 14. Germline V gives CDR1 GTSNPN, CDR2 SVGIG (reference sequence). The CDR3 spans 19 residues. The CDR3 here is CAWSVVGSDSGGSSYEQYF. The DNA for the CDR3 is TGTGCCTGGAGTGTTGTAGGGTCTGATAGCGGGGGGAGCTCCTACGAGCAGTACTTC.

The V gene is TRBV7-9, the J gene TRBJ2-5; TRBD2 might be the D (6 bases). Per germline, CDR1 SEHNR and CDR2 FQNEAQ (reference sequence). V lost 5 bases to trimming and J lost 2 bases, with 15 bases between them. The length of the CDR3 is 15 residues. The CDR3, as DNA: TGTGCCAGCAGCCTCCTCCCCGCGGGGCAAGAGACCCAGTACTTC. This codes for CASSLLPAGQETQYF.

This chain connects TRBV19 to TRBJ1-4; a weak D match, TRBD1 (5 bases). The CDR3 is 16 amino acids. Trimming took off 5 bases at V and 0 bases at J, with 13 bases between the two ends. The germline CDR1 and CDR2 sequences are LNHDA and SQIVND (reference sequence). As DNA, the CDR3 is TGTGCCAGTAGTCATTACGACAGTGCAACTAATGAAAAACTGTTTTTT. Amino acids: CASSHYDSATNEKLFF.

This clone was seen only a few times. The chain combines TRBV7-2 with TRBJ1-1, with D perhaps TRBD1 (6 bases). The V gene's germline CDR1 is SGHTA and CDR2 FQGNSA. V was cut by 3 bases and J by 7 bases, with 9 bases left in between. CDR3 size: 12 residues. In DNA, the CDR3 is TGTGCCAGCAGCTTTGTGACAGGTGAAGCTTTCTTT. Translating gives CASSFVTGEAFF.

The V and J genes are TRBV6-4 and TRBJ2-3; D unresolved. Trimming shortened V by 0 bases and J by 4 bases, and 14 bases separated the two germline ends. The CDR3 contains 16 residues. Germline V gene data show CDR1 as MRHNA and CDR2 as SNTAGT. Here the CDR3 reads CASSDSINSLADTQYF. In nucleotides, the CDR3 is TGTGCCAGCAGTGACTCGATCAACTCTTTGGCAGATACGCAGTATTTT.

This clone was counted a few times. The rearrangement joins TRBV6-5 to TRBJ2-1, with 10 bases lining up with TRBD2. The CDR3 is 14 residues long. The V gene end was trimmed by 5 bases and the J gene end by 9 bases; junction bases not matched to a gene: 7. Germline CDR1 MNHEY, CDR2 SVGAGI. The chain's CDR3 is CASSLSGGLIEQFF. CDR3 sequence (DNA): TGTGCCAGCAGTCTTAGCGGGGGGTTGATTGAGCAGTTCTTC.

This chain uses TRBV14 with TRBJ2-7; 13 bases line up with TRBD2. J gave up 6 bases and V 3 bases, and 8 bases lay outside the gene matches. CDR1 is SGHDN and CDR2 is FVKESK in the germline V gene. The CDR3 contains 16 residues. The CDR3 reads CASSHLIGTSGTEQYF. In DNA, the CDR3 is TGTGCCAGCAGCCACCTGATCGGGACTAGCGGGACCGAGCAGTACTTC.

The chain employs TRBV5-1 and TRBJ1-1; D is unclear. Trimming pared 5 bases from V and 0 bases from J, leaving 17 bases between. Germline assignment: CDR1 SGHRS and CDR2 YFSETQ. The CDR3 loop spans 16 amino acids. CDR3 sequence reads: CASSRVSVVLNTEAFF. As DNA, the CDR3 is TGCGCCAGCAGTCGAGTTTCTGTAGTCTTGAACACTGAAGCTTTCTTT. Using reference TRBV5-1 and TRBJ1-1 for the parts outside the CDR3, the full variable domain is KAGVTQTPRYLIKTRGQQVTLSCSPISGHRSVSWYQQTPGQGLQFLFEYFSETQRNKGNFPGRFSGRQFSNSRSEMNVSTLELGDSALYLCASSRVSVVLNTEAFFGQGTRLTVV.

The gene calls are TRBV27 and TRBJ1-2; TRBD1 aligns across 8 bases. Germline lookup yields CDR1 MNHEY and CDR2 SMNVEV (reference sequence). J gave up 4 bases and V 0 bases, and 7 bases lay outside the gene matches. The CDR3 is made up of 16 amino acids. The CDR3 protein is CASSLSDGQGTYGYTF. CDR3 in DNA: TGTGCCAGCAGTTTATCGGACGGACAGGGTACCTATGGCTACACCTTC.

The chain is built from TRBV18 and TRBJ2-5; TRBD2 matches at 12 bases. Germline CDR1 KGHSH, CDR2 LQKENI. CDR3 length: 16 amino acids. V trimming: 3 bases; J trimming: 0 bases; junction bases outside the gene matches: 2. DNA for the CDR3: TGTGCCAGCTCACCCTGGACTAGCGGGAACCAAGAGACCCAGTACTTC. Translating it yields CASSPWTSGNQETQYF.

This clone appeared once. This chain joins TRBV6-4 and TRBJ2-6; TRBD1 might be the D (6 bases). The CDR3 totals 16 residues. Trimming left V 0 bases short and J 4 bases short, with 10 bases between. Per germline, CDR1 MRHNA and CDR2 SNTAGT. CDR3 sequence (DNA): TGTGCCAGCAGTGACTCGACAGGATCAGGGGCCAACGTCCTGACTTTC. Translation: CASSDSTGSGANVLTF.

The V call is TRBV19, the J call TRBJ2-3, with no clear D. Per the germline V gene, CDR1 is LNHDA and CDR2 is SQIVND (reference sequence). This CDR3 has 13 residues. Trimming removed 3 bases at V and 6 bases at J, with 10 bases between. CDR3 coding DNA: TGTGCCAGTAGTATCGTGCCCCGGGATACGCAGTATTTT. This encodes CASSIVPRDTQYF.

This clone was observed a single time. V gene TRBV25-1 combines with J gene TRBJ1-5; D might be TRBD1 (5 bases). CDR3 length: 16 amino acids. Germline CDR1 and CDR2: MGHDK and SYGVNS. Trimming removed 2 bases from V and 2 bases from J, with 13 bases in between. The DNA for the CDR3 is TGTGCCAGCAGTGAAGGCGGGGCTTTAGGCAATCAGCCCCAGCATTTT. This translates into CASSEGGALGNQPQHF.

This clone has just a few counts. The genes are TRBV4-1 and TRBJ2-7; 7 positions agree with TRBD2. The CDR3 consists of 15 residues. Germline-derived CDR1 and CDR2 are MGHRA and YSYEKL. Germline trimming cut 1 base from V and 2 bases from J; bases unmatched to any gene: 5. In nucleotides, the CDR3 is TGCGCCAGCAGCCAAGGAGCGGGGCTCACCTACGAGCAGTACTTC. It translates to CASSQGAGLTYEQYF.